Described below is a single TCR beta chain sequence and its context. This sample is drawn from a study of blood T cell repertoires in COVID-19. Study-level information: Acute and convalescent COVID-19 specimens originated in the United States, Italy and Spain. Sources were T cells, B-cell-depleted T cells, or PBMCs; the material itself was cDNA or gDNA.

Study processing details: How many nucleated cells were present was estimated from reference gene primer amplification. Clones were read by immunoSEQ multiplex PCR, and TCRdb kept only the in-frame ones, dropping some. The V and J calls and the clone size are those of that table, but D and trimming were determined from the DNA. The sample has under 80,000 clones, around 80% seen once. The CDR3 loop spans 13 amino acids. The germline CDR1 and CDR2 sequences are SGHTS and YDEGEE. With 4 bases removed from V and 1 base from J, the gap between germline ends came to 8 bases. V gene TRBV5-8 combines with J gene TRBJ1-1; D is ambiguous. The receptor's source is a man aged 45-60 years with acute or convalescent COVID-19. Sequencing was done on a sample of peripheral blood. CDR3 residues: CASSVGENTEAFF. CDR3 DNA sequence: TGTGCCAGCAGCGTCGGGGAGAACACTGAAGCTTTCTTT.